This passage covers 13 T cell receptor beta chains from one sample sequenced in a study of T cells in Graves' hyperthyroidism and ophthalmopathy. TCR beta CDR3 regions were amplified from RNA. TCR CDR3 regions were first amplified by RT-PCR with HTBI primers. TCRdb called the multiplex PCR reads again in MiXCR, with one record for every CDR3 protein. The data show under 350,000 distinct CDR3 sequences, with around 15% seen just once and roughly 35% held by the top ten. The sequenced material came from blood. The origin of the receptors is a woman aged 40 to 49 with Graves' ophthalmopathy.

Ten or more counts support this clonotype. CDR3 DNA: TGTGCCAGCAGCTTCGGGGTTGGACGGAATAACTATGGCTACACCTTC. This translates into CASSFGVGRNNYGYTF. The rearrangement links TRBV7-9 to TRBJ1-2; D is unclear. Germline CDR1 and CDR2: SEHNR and FQNEAQ (reference sequence). The length of the CDR3 is 16 residues. V lost 3 bases and J 1 base, leaving 15 bases between the germline ends.

Ten or more counts support this clonotype. V and J are TRBV6-6 and TRBJ1-2; D gene uncertain. Germline CDR1 and CDR2: MNHNY and SVGAGI (reference sequence). The length of the CDR3 is 15 residues. V lost 0 bases, J lost 4 bases, and 12 bases lay in between. The chain's CDR3 is CASSYSPSPLYGYTF. The CDR3 DNA is TGTGCCAGCAGTTACTCCCCCAGTCCTCTCTATGGCTACACCTTC.

The chain is built from TRBV20-1 and TRBJ2-7; TRBD1 or TRBD2 may be the D gene (5 bases each). This CDR3 is 14 amino acids long. With 3 bases removed from V and 5 bases from J, the gap between germline ends came to 17 bases. Germline assignment: CDR1 DFQATT and CDR2 SNEGSKA (reference sequence). CDR3 coding DNA: TGCAGTGCTAGGCACGGGGCGACAGTCAACGAGCAGTACTTC. Translated: CSARHGATVNEQYF.

The rearrangement uses TRBV6-1 and TRBJ1-1, with D perhaps TRBD1 (5 bases). V was pared by 1 base and J by 1 base, with 10 bases between. The CDR3 sequence is 15 residues long. Germline V CDR1 and CDR2: MNHNS, SASEGT. The CDR3 protein is CASSEEGGANTEAFF. CDR3 in DNA: TGTGCCAGCAGTGAAGAAGGTGGGGCGAACACTGAAGCTTTCTTT.

This clonotype showed up many times. J is TRBJ2-1 and V is TRBV24-1; D not certain. The CDR3 length is 14 residues. The V gene lost 0 bases and the J gene lost 12 bases, with 14 bases spanning the gap. The V gene's germline CDR1 is KGHDR and CDR2 SFDVKD. Here the CDR3 reads CATSDLPPGQGQFF. The DNA of the CDR3 is TGTGCCACCAGTGATTTGCCCCCTGGGCAAGGGCAGTTCTTC.

The sample holds a few counts of this clonotype. The chain joins TRBV19 to TRBJ2-6, with D maybe TRBD1 (6 bases). Germline V lookup: CDR1 LNHDA, CDR2 SQIVND (reference sequence). CDR3 length: 16 amino acids. V was trimmed by 0 bases and J by 0 bases, leaving 6 bases between them. CDR3 in amino acids: CASSIEGGSGANVLTF. DNA of the CDR3: TGTGCCAGTAGTATAGAAGGGGGCTCTGGGGCCAACGTCCTGACTTTC.

Concerning this clonotype: Possible read error: a much larger clone is one base away. The CDR3 sequence: CASSETSGPCNEQFF. Here the CDR3 DNA reads TGTGCCAGCAGCGAAACTAGCGGGCCCTGCAATGAGCAGTTCTTC. V gene TRBV7-2 combines with J gene TRBJ2-1, with 9 bases aligning to TRBD2. Germline CDR1 is SGHTA and CDR2 is FQGNSA. This CDR3 is built from 15 residues. V trimming: 5 bases; J trimming: 6 bases; junction bases outside the gene matches: 8.

This chain links TRBV9 with TRBJ1-2; 10 bases align to TRBD1. The germline V gene has CDR1 SGDLS and CDR2 YYNGEE. Trimming removed 3 bases from V and 6 bases from J; junction bases left unmatched: 11. The CDR3 extends over 16 amino acids. The CDR3 nucleotides are TGTGCCAGCAGCGCTAAACGAGGGACAGGGGAACATGGCTACACCTTC. This sequence encodes CASSAKRGTGEHGYTF.

This clonotype was found many times. The rearrangement links TRBV20-1 to TRBJ2-5; D not certain. V gave up 4 bases and J gave up 0 bases, with 9 bases separating them. Germline-derived CDR1 and CDR2 are DFQATT and SNEGSKA (reference sequence). CDR3 length equals 13 residues. In DNA, the CDR3 is TGCAGTGCTATGGTCGCCTACCAAGAGACCCAGTACTTC. This sequence encodes CSAMVAYQETQYF.

This clonotype was observed at least ten times. The chain joins TRBV11-2 to TRBJ1-6; 10 bases are shared with TRBD1. From germline, CDR1 is SGHAT and CDR2 FQNNGV. Unmatched junction bases numbered 3, after V lost 2 bases and J lost 5 bases. CDR3 length: 16 amino acids. The CDR3 DNA is TGTGCCAGCAGCTTATTTGGGACAGGGGATAATTCACCCCTCCACTTT. It is translated as CASSLFGTGDNSPLHF.

This clonotype was observed many times. The rearrangement links TRBV11-2 to TRBJ2-7, with 11 bases lining up with TRBD1. The CDR3 totals 15 residues. Germline CDR1 is SGHAT and CDR2 is FQNNGV. V lost 5 bases to trimming and J lost 6 bases; unmatched junction nucleotides: 9. The CDR3: CASSPGQGERVEQYF. The CDR3, as DNA: TGTGCCAGCAGCCCGGGACAGGGGGAACGGGTCGAGCAGTACTTC.

The chain recombines TRBV10-2 with TRBJ2-7, with 7 bases aligning to TRBD2. The J segment lost 3 bases and the V segment lost 6 bases, leaving 11 bases of the junction unmatched. CDR1 is WSHSY and CDR2 is SAAADI in the germline V gene. This CDR3 contains 15 residues. The CDR3 bases are TGCGCCAGCAGACTCAGCGGGGCAACAAGCTACGAGCAGTACTTC. Its protein product is CASRLSGATSYEQYF.

This clonotype has at least ten counts. The chain has TRBV29-1 and TRBJ2-7; D is unclear. In germline, CDR1 is SQVTM, CDR2 ANQGSEA. The CDR3 has 13 residues. Trimming left V 4 bases short and J 6 bases short, with 16 bases between. CDR3: CSVATAPAGEQYF. The CDR3 region has the DNA TGCAGCGTTGCTACTGCCCCAGCAGGCGAGCAGTACTTC.